The T cell receptor beta chain described here comes from a study of tumour-infiltrating T cells in Burkitt lymphoma. Study as a whole: All epidemiological Burkitt lymphoma subtypes were represented in the cohort. Points from the study as a whole: Several public clonotypes were shared across many Burkitt lymphoma patients.

TCRdb keeps only in-frame clones here, not all; method: immunoSEQ multiplex PCR. The table has tens of thousands of clones, around 31% seen once. The germline gives CDR1 SGHTA, CDR2 FQGNSA. With 2 bases clipped from V and 4 bases from J, the junction kept 4 bases outside the gene matches. The CDR3 spans 15 residues. A few counts support this clone. Its antigen remains unidentified. The TCR was taken from a human donor with Burkitt lymphoma. Material for sequencing was tumor tissue. This sequence joins TRBV7-2 and TRBJ1-1, with 10 bases lining up with TRBD1. The CDR3 DNA is TGTGCCAGCAGCTTAAGACAGGGGGCGCCCACTGAAGCTTTCTTT. It is translated as CASSLRQGAPTEAFF.